These T cell receptor beta chains were read from a single sample in a study of T-cell reconstitution after alpha-beta-depleted transplantation in children. TCRdb processed the PCR reads anew with MiXCR; each CDR3 protein has one entry. The table lists some 260,000 distinct CDR3 sequences, 20% to 30% of them singletons. Sequences were derived from PBMCs, mostly from graft donor cells, sampled 360 days after TCRalphabeta/CD19-depleted stem cell transplant. Receptors were obtained from a female patient aged 2-15 years who had a stem cell transplant for congenital amegakaryocytic thrombocytopenia, so the T cells may come from the graft donor. The CDR3 runs from the conserved cysteine through the conserved F or W. Each record gives: J gene, clone size, D gene, V gene, CDR3 protein, CDR3 DNA. The D gene is left open where the match is weak. Only some rows state a clone size, as once, few, many or a class for expanded clones.

TRBJ2-2 . . TRBV6-1 CASRPQGGWANTGELFF TGTGCCAGCAGGCCTCAGGGTGGATGGGCGAACACCGGGGAGCTGTTTTTT
TRBJ2-7 medium-sized . TRBV12-3/TRBV12-4 CASSYGVAGHEQYF TGTGCCAGCAGTTACGGGGTGGCAGGTCACGAGCAGTACTTC
TRBJ2-3 few TRBD1 TRBV24-1 CATSDNRGFTDTQYF TGTGCCACCAGTGATAACAGGGGGTTTACAGATACGCAGTATTTT
TRBJ2-1 . . TRBV12-3/TRBV12-4 CASSPGMSYNEQFF TGTGCCAGCAGCCCCGGGATGTCGTACAATGAGCAGTTCTTC
TRBJ2-3 . TRBD1 TRBV12-3/TRBV12-4 CASSITQGGAQYF TGTGCCAGCAGCATAACACAGGGGGGAGCGCAGTATTTT
TRBJ1-1 many . TRBV27 CASSLLGGTEAFF TGCGCCAGCAGCTTGTTGGGTGGCACTGAAGCTTTCTTT
TRBJ2-1 . . TRBV24-1 CATSDLPFRRYNEQFF TGTGCCACCAGTGATTTGCCTTTTCGGAGGTACAATGAGCAGTTCTTC
TRBJ1-1 . . TRBV5-1 CATRTDRRVGEAFF TGCGCCACCAGGACTGACAGGCGCGTAGGTGAAGCTTTCTTT
TRBJ2-1 . . TRBV7-9 CASSSAGELNEQFF TGTGCCAGCAGCTCCGCAGGGGAACTTAATGAGCAGTTCTTC
TRBJ2-3 few . TRBV20-1 CSAIMGSTQYF TGCAGTGCTATCATGGGCTCCACGCAGTATTTT
TRBJ2-7 few . TRBV3-1 CASSETTSHEQYF TGTGCCAGCAGCGAAACGACTAGTCACGAGCAGTACTTC
TRBJ2-7 few TRBD2 TRBV20-1 CSAETVAGGDEQYF TGCAGTGCCGAAACGGTAGCGGGAGGGGACGAGCAGTACTTC
TRBJ2-7 many . TRBV12-3/TRBV12-4 CASSLSREQYF TGTGCCAGCAGTTTGTCGAGAGAGCAGTACTTC
TRBJ1-1 . . TRBV12-3/TRBV12-4 CASSFRQVGTEAFF TGTGCCAGCAGTTTCCGGCAGGTTGGCACTGAAGCTTTCTTT
TRBJ1-6 . . TRBV30 CAWSYGGTSPLHF TGTGCCTGGAGTTATGGGGGCACTTCACCCCTCCACTTT
TRBJ1-1 few . TRBV13 CASSRVTEAFF TGTGCCAGCAGCAGGGTGACTGAAGCTTTCTTT
TRBJ2-7 few TRBD1 TRBV9 CASSVGPDRVIYEQYF TGTGCCAGCAGCGTAGGACCTGACAGGGTGATCTACGAGCAGTACTTC
TRBJ1-1 . . TRBV20-1 CSVATMNTEAFF TGCAGTGTGGCCACAATGAACACTGAAGCTTTCTTT
TRBJ1-4 few TRBD1 TRBV7-6 CASSRGTGGSEKLFF TGTGCCAGCAGCCGGGGGACAGGGGGCAGTGAAAAACTGTTTTTT
TRBJ2-5 . . TRBV15 CATSRDSSGAETQYF TGTGCCACCAGCAGAGATAGTAGCGGAGCAGAGACCCAGTACTTC
TRBJ2-1 few . TRBV4-1 CASSQRTAGDEQFF TGCGCCAGCAGCCAACGGACAGCCGGCGATGAGCAGTTCTTC
TRBJ2-3 . TRBD1 TRBV4-1 CASSQVGTGTSTDTQYF TGCGCCAGCAGCCAAGTTGGGACAGGAACTAGCACAGATACGCAGTATTTT
TRBJ1-6 few . TRBV12-3/TRBV12-4 CASSLAPGPPSPLHF TGTGCCAGCAGTTTAGCGCCGGGCCCACCTTCACCCCTCCACTTT
TRBJ1-4 few TRBD1 TRBV4-1 CASSQTDRGHEKLFF TGCGCCAGCAGCCAAACAGACAGGGGGCATGAAAAACTGTTTTTT
TRBJ2-1 . TRBD1 TRBV28 CASRWTGFNEQFF TGTGCCAGCAGATGGACAGGGTTTAATGAGCAGTTCTTC
TRBJ2-5 few TRBD2 TRBV30 CAWSPGGQETQYF TGTGCCTGGAGTCCGGGGGGCCAAGAGACCCAGTACTTC